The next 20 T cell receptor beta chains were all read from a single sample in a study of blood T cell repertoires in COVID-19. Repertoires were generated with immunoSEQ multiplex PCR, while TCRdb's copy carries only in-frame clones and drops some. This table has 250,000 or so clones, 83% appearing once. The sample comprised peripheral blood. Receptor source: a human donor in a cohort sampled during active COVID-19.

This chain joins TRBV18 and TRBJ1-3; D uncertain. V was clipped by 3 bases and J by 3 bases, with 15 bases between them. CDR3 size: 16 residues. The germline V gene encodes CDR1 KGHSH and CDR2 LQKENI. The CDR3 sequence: CASSPVLAERGNTIYF. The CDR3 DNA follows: TGTGCCAGCTCACCGGTGCTGGCGGAACGTGGAAACACCATATATTTT.

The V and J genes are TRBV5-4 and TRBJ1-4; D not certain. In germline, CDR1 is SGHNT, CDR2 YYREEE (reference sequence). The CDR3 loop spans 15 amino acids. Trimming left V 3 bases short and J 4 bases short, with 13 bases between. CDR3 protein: CASSSRGSLNEKLFF. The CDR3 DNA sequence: TGTGCCAGCAGCTCCCGAGGGTCCCTTAATGAAAAACTGTTTTTT.

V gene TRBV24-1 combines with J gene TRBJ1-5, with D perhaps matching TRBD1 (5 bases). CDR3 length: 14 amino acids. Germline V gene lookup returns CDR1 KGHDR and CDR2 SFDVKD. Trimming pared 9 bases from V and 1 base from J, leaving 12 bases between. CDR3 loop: CATSWGGSNQPQHF. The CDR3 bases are TGTGCCACCTCTTGGGGGGGAAGCAATCAGCCCCAGCATTTT.

The CDR3 DNA follows: TGTGCCAGCCTAGGCGGGGCGGTAGATGGCTACACCTTC. Protein sequence: CASLGGAVDGYTF. V usage is TRBV7-9 and J usage is TRBJ1-2; TRBD1 might be the D (5 bases). The germline V gene encodes CDR1 SEHNR and CDR2 FQNEAQ (reference sequence). V dropped 8 bases and J dropped 6 bases, with 16 bases sitting between them. The CDR3 spans 13 residues.

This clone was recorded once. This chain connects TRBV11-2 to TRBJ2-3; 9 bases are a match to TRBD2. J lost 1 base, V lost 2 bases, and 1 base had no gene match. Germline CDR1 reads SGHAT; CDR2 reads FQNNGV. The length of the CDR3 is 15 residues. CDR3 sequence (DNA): TGTGCCAGCAGCTTAATAGCGGGGGGCACAGATACGCAGTATTTT. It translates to CASSLIAGGTDTQYF. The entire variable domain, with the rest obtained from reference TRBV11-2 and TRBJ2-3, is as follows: EAGVAQSPRYKIIEKRQSVAFWCNPISGHATLYWYQQILGQGPKLLIQFQNNGVVDDSQLPKDRFSAERLKGVDSTLKIQPAKLEDSAVYLCASSLIAGGTDTQYFGPGTRLTVL.

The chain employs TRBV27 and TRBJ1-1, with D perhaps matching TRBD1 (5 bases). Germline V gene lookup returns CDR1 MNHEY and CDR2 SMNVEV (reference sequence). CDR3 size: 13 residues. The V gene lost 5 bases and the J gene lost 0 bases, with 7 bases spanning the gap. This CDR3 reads CASSTTVNTEAFF. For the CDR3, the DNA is TGTGCCAGCAGTACGACAGTGAACACTGAAGCTTTCTTT.

This CDR3 reads CATSDSIGYTF. DNA of the CDR3: TGTGCCACCAGTGATTCAATCGGCTACACCTTC. The gene calls are TRBV24-1 and TRBJ1-2; D uncertain. The CDR3 contains 11 residues. The V end lost 2 bases, the J end lost 8 bases, and 5 bases lay between the germline ends. CDR1 is KGHDR and CDR2 is SFDVKD in the germline V gene.

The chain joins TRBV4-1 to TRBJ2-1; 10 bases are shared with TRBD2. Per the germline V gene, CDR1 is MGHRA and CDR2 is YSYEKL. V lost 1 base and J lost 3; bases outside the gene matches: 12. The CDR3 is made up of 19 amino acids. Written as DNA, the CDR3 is TGCGCCAGCAGCCAAGCGGGACTAGCGTTCAGGATAGGCTACAATGAGCAGTTCTTC. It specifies CASSQAGLAFRIGYNEQFF.

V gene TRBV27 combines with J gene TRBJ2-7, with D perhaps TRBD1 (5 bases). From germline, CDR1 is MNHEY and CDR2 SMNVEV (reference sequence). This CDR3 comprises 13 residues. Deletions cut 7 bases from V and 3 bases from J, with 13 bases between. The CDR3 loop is CASMKGNLYEQYF. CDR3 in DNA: TGTGCCAGCATGAAGGGGAACCTCTACGAGCAGTACTTC.

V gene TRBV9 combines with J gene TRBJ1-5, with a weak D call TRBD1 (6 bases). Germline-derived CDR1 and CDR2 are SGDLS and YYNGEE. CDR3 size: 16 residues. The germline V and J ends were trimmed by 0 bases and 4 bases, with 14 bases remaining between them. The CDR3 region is CASSVGPGDKNQPQHF. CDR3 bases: TGTGCCAGCAGCGTAGGTCCAGGGGACAAGAATCAGCCCCAGCATTTT.

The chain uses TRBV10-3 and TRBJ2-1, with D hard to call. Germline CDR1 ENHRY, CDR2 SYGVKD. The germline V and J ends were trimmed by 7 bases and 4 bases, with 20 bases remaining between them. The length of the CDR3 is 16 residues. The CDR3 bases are TGTGCCATCACCCCCACTGGCGGTACTGATTACAATGAGCAGTTCTTC. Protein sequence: CAITPTGGTDYNEQFF.

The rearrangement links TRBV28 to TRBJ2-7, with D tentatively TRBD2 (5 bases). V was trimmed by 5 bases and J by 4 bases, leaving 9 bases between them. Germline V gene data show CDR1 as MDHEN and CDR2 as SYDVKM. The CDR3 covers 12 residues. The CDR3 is CASSRTAYEQYF. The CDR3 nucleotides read TGTGCCAGCAGTAGGACTGCGTACGAGCAGTACTTC.

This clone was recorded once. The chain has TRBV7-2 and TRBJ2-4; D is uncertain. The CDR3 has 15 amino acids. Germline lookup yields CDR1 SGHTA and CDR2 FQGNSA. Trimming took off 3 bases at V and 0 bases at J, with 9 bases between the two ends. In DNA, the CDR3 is TGTGCCAGCAGCTTCTTCCCCGGAGCCAAAAACATTCAGTACTTC. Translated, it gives CASSFFPGAKNIQYF.

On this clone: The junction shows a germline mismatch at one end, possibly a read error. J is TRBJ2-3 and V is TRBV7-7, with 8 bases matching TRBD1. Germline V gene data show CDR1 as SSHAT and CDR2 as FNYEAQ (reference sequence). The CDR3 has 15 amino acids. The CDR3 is CASSSGQGPTDTQYF. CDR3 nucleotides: TGTGCTAGCAGCTCCGGACAGGGCCCCACAGATACGCAGTATTTT.

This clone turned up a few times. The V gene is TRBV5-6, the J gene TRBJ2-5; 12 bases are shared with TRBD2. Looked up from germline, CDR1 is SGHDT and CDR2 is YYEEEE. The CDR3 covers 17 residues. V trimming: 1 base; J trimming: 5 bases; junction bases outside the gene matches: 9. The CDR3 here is CASSLIWLAGGPETQYF. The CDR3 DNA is TGTGCCAGCAGCTTGATCTGGCTAGCGGGGGGGCCGGAGACCCAGTACTTC. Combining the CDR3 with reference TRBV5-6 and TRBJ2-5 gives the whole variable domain DAGVTQSPTHLIKTRGQQVTLRCSPKSGHDTVSWYQQALGQGPQFIFQYYEEEERQRGNFPDRFSGHQFPNYSSELNVNALLLGDSALYLCASSLIWLAGGPETQYFGPGTRLLVL.

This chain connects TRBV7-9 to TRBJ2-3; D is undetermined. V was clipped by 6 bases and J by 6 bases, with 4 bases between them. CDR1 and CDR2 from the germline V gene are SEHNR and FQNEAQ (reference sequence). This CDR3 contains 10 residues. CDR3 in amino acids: CASREDTQYF. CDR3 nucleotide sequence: TGTGCCAGCAGAGAGGATACGCAGTATTTT.

Here the CDR3 reads CASSLGDRPAKNIQYF. CDR3 sequence (DNA): TGTGCCAGCAGTTTAGGAGACAGGCCAGCCAAAAACATTCAGTACTTC. The chain employs TRBV28 and TRBJ2-4; TRBD1 is a possible D gene (6 bases). This CDR3 comprises 16 residues. Trimming pared 2 bases from V and 0 bases from J, leaving 11 bases between. In germline, CDR1 is MDHEN, CDR2 SYDVKM.

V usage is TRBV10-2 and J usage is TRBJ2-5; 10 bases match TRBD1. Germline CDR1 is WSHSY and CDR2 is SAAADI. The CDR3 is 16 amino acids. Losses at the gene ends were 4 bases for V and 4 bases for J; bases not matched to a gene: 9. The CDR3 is CASSGGTGVFRETQYF. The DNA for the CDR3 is TGCGCCAGCAGTGGTGGGACAGGGGTTTTTCGAGAGACCCAGTACTTC.

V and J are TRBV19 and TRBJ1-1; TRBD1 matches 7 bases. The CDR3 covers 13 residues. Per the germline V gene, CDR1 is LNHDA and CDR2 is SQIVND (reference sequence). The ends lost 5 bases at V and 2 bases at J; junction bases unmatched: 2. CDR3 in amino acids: CASSWTGNTEAFF. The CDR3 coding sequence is TGTGCCAGTAGTTGGACAGGAAACACTGAAGCTTTCTTT.

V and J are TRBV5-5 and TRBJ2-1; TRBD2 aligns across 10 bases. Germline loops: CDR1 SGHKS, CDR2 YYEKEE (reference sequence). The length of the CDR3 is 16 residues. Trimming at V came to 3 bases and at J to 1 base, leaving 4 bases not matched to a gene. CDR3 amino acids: CASSSLAGESYNEQFF. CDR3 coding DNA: TGTGCCAGCAGCTCCCTAGCGGGAGAGTCCTACAATGAGCAGTTCTTC. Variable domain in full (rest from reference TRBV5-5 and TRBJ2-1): DAGVTQSPTHLIKTRGQQVTLRCSPISGHKSVSWYQQVLGQGPQFIFQYYEKEERGRGNFPDRFSARQFPNYSSELNVNALLLGDSALYLCASSSLAGESYNEQFFGPGTRLTVL.